The clone carrying this T cell receptor (beta chain) showed up just a few times. TCRdb recomputed calls from the RT-PCR reads with MiXCR, one row per CDR3 protein. The table includes about 170,000 distinct CDR3 sequences, approximately 12% detected once. These data come from a study of response to subunit inactivated influenza vaccine. V lost 2 bases to trimming and J lost 1 base, with 6 bases between them. The germline V gene encodes CDR1 LGHDT and CDR2 YNNKEL (reference sequence). This CDR3 comprises 13 residues. This same sample was also taken into another study, of T cells expressing NK-cell markers. That work adds: cDNA encoding TCR beta was synthesized via 5'RACE template switching incorporating UMIs. Beta-chain profiling covered CD3+CD56+NKG2C+, CD3+CD56+NKG2C- and CD3+CD56-NKG2C+ sorted subsets. Dominant NKG2C+ clonotypes were found to form roughly 1.0-7.0% of CD8+ T cells in a handful of donors. Whether the expanded NKG2C+ T cell clones recognized HCMV remained unclear.

Sequences were derived from CD8+ T cells sorted from PBMCs, sampled roughly 12 days after vaccination. The V and J genes are TRBV3-1 and TRBJ2-7; no clear D gene. The source is a man aged 50-59 years who received an inactivated influenza vaccine. Here the CDR3 DNA reads TGTGCCAGCAGCCAATTTCTATCCTACGAGCAGTACTTC. Protein product: CASSQFLSYEQYF.